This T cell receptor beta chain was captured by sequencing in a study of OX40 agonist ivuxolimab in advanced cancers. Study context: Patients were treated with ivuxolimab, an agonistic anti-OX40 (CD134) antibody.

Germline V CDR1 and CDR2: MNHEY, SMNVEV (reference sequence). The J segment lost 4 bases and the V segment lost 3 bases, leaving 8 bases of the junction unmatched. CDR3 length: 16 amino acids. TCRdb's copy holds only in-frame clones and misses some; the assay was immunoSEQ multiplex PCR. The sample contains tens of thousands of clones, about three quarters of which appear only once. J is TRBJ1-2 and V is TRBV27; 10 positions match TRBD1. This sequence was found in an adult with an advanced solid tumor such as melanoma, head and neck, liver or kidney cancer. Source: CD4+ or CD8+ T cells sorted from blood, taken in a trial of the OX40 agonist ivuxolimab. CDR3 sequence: CASSFSPTGGVYGYTF. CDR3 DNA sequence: TGTGCCAGCAGTTTCTCCCCGACAGGGGGCGTCTATGGCTACACCTTC.